This TCR beta chain was sequenced during a study of T-cell memory formation after mild COVID-19. TCRdb processed the 5' RACE reads anew with MiXCR; each CDR3 protein has one entry. The data hold hundreds of thousands of distinct CDR3 sequences, with about 25% observed a single time. V lost 5 bases to trimming and J lost 0 bases, with 20 bases between them. The CDR3 consists of 18 residues. There are many counts of this clonotype. Sequencing was performed on PBMCs or a T cell subset sorted from them (not recorded which). The V call is TRBV12-3 or TRBV12-4, the J call TRBJ2-1; possibly TRBD2 for D (5 bases). This sequence was found in an adult woman who had mild COVID-19 (a few samples of this study predate the infection). Cell type and time point are not known. For the CDR3, the DNA is TGTGCCAGCAGTCGAAGCGGTAACAAGATCTACTCCTACAATGAGCAGTTCTTC. Encoded protein: CASSRSGNKIYSYNEQFF.